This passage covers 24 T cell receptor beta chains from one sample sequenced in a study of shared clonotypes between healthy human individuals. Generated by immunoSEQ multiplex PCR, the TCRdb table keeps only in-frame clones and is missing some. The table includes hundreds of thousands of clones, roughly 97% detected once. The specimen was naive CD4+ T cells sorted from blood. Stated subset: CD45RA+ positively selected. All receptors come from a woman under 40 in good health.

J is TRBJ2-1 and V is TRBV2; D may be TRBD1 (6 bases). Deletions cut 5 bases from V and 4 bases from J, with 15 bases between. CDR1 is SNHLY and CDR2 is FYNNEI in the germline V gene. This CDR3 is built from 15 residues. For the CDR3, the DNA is TGTGCCAGCAGTTCAGGGCAGGGGACGTACAATGAGCAGTTCTTC. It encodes CASSSGQGTYNEQFF.

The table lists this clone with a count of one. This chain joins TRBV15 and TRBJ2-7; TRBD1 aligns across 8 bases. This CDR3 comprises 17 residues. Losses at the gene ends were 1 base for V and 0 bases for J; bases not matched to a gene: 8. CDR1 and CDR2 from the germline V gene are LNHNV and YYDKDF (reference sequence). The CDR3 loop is CATSRGTGTGNSYEQYF. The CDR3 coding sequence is TGTGCCACCAGCAGAGGTACTGGGACAGGCAACTCCTACGAGCAGTACTTC.

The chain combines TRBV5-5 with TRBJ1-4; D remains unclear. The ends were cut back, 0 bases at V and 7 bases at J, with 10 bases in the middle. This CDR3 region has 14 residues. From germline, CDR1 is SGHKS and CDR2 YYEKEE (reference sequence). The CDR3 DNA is TGTGCCAGCAGCTTGGGCGGGTTGGGTGAAAAACTGTTTTTT. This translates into CASSLGGLGEKLFF.

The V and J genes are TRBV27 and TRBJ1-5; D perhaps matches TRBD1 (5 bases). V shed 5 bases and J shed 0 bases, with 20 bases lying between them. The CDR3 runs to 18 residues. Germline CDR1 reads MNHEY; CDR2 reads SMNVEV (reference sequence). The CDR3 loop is CASSLKRPTEYSNQPQHF. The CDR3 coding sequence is TGTGCCAGCAGTCTAAAACGACCGACAGAATATAGCAATCAGCCCCAGCATTTT.

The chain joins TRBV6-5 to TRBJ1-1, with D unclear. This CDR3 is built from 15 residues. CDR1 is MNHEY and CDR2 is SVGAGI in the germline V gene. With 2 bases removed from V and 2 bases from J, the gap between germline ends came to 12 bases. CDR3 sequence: CASSYLGLGNTEAFF. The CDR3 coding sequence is TGTGCCAGCAGTTACCTAGGGTTAGGCAACACTGAAGCTTTCTTT.

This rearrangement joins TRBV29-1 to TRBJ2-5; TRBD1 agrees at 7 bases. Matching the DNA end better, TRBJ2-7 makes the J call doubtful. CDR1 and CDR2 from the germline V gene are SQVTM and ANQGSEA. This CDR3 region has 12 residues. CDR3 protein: CSVTDRSYEQYF. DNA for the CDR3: TGCAGCGTCACGGACAGGTCCTACGAGCAGTACTTC.

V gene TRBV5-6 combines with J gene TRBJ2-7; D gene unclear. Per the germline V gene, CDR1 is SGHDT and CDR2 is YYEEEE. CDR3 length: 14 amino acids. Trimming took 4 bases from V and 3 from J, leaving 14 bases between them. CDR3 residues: CASSRDGDLYEQYF. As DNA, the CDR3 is TGTGCCAGCAGCCGCGATGGCGACCTCTACGAGCAGTACTTC.

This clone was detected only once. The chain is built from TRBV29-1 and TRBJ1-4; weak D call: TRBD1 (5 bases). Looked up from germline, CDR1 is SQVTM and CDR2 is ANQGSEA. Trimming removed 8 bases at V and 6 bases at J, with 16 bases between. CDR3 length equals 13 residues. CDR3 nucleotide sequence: TGCAGCATTGCAGGGTCCCAAGATGAAAAACTGTTTTTT. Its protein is CSIAGSQDEKLFF.

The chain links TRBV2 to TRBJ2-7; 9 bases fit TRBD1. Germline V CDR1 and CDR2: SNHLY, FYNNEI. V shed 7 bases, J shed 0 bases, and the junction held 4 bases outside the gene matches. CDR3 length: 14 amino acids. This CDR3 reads CASNTGQGSYEQYF. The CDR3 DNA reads TGTGCCAGCAACACGGGACAGGGCTCCTACGAGCAGTACTTC.

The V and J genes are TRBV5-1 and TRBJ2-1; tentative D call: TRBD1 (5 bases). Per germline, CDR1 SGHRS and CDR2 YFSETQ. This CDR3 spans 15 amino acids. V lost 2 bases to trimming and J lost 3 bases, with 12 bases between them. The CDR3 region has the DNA TGCGCCAGCAGCTTCAGGGAAACCTACTACAATGAGCAGTTCTTC. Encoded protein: CASSFRETYYNEQFF.

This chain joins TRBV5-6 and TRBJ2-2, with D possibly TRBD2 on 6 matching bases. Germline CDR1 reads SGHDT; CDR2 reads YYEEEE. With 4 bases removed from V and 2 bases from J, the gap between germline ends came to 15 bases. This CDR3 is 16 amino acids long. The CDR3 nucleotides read TGTGCCAGCAGCCAATACCCGGGAGTAAACACCGGGGAGCTGTTTTTT. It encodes CASSQYPGVNTGELFF.

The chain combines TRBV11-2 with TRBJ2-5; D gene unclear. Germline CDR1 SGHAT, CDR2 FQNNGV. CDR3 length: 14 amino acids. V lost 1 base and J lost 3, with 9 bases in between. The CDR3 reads CASSLGAGKETQYF. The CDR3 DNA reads TGTGCCAGCAGCTTAGGGGCAGGAAAAGAGACCCAGTACTTC.

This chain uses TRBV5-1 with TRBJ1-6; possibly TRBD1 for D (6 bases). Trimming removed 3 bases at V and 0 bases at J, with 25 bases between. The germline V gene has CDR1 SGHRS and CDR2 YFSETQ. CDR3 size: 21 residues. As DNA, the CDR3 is TGCGCCAGCAGCTCCTCACCGAGGGGGGCGGCACATCGCTCCTATAATTCACCCCTCCACTTT. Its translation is CASSSSPRGAAHRSYNSPLHF. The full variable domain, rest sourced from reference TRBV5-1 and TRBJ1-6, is KAGVTQTPRYLIKTRGQQVTLSCSPISGHRSVSWYQQTPGQGLQFLFEYFSETQRNKGNFPGRFSGRQFSNSRSEMNVSTLELGDSALYLCASSSSPRGAAHRSYNSPLHFGNGTRLTVT.

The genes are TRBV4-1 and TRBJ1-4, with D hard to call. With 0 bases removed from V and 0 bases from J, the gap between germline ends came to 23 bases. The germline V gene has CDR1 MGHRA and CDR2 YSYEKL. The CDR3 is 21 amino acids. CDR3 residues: CASSQDGGVAYPSPTNEKLFF. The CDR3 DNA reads TGCGCCAGCAGCCAAGATGGAGGAGTAGCTTATCCCTCCCCAACTAATGAAAAACTGTTTTTT.

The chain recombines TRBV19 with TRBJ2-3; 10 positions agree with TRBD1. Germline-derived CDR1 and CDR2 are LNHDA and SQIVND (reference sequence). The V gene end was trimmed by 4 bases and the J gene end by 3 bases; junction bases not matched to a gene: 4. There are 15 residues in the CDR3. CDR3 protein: CASSKTGGSTDTQYF. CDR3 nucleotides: TGTGCCAGTAGTAAGACAGGGGGCTCTACAGATACGCAGTATTTT.

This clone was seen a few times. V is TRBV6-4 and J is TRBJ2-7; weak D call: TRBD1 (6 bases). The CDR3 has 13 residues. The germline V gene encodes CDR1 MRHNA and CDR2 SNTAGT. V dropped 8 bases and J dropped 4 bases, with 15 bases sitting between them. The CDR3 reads CASVRQAGYEQYF. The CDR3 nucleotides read TGTGCCAGCGTAAGACAGGCGGGTTACGAGCAGTACTTC.

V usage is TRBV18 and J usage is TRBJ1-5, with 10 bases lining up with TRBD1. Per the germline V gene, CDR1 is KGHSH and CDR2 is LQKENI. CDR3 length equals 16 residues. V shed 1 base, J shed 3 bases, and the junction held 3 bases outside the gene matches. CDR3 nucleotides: TGTGCCAGCTCACCACTTGACAGGGGGCCCAATCAGCCCCAGCATTTT. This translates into CASSPLDRGPNQPQHF.

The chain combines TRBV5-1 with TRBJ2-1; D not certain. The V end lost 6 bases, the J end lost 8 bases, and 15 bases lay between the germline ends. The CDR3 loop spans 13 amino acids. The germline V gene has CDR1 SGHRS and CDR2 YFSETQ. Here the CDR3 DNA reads TGCGCCAGCATCGAAGGTTCGCATGATGAGCAGTTCTTC. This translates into CASIEGSHDEQFF.

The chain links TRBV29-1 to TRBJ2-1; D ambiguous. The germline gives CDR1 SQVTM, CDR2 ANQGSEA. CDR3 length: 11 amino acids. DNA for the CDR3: TGCAGTGGGCTCACCTACAATGAGCAGTTCTTC. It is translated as CSGLTYNEQFF.

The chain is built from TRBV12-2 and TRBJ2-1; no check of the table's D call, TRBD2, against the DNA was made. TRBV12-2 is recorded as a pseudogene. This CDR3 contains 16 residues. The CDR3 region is CASRWGWTRCRNEQFF. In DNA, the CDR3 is TGTGCAAGTCGCTGGGGCTGGACTAGGTGTAGGAATGAGCAGTTCTTC.

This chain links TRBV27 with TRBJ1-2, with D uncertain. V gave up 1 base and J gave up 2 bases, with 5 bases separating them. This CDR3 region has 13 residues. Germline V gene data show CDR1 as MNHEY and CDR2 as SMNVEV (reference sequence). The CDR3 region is CASSLYSNYGYTF. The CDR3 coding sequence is TGTGCCAGCAGTTTATACAGCAACTATGGCTACACCTTC.

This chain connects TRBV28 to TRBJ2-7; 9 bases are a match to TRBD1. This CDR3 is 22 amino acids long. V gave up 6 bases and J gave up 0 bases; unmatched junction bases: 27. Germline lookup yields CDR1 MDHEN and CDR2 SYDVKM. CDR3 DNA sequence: TGTGCCAGCAGCCGGGACAGGGATGGAGGGCGGGTCGGTGCAGAAAGCTCCTACGAGCAGTACTTC. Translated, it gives CASSRDRDGGRVGAESSYEQYF.

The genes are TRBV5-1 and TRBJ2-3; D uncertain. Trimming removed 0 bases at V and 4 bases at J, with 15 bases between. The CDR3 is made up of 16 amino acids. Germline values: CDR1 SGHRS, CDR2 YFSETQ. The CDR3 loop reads CASSLARHTNPDTQYF. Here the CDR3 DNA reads TGCGCCAGCAGCTTGGCCCGACACACCAACCCAGATACGCAGTATTTT.

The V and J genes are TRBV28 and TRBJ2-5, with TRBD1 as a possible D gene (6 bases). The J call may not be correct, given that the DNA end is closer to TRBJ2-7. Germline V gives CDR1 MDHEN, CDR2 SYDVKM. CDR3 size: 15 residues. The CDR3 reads CASRQGGPVAYEQYF. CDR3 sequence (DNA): TGTGCCAGCAGACAAGGGGGACCTGTCGCCTACGAGCAGTACTTC.